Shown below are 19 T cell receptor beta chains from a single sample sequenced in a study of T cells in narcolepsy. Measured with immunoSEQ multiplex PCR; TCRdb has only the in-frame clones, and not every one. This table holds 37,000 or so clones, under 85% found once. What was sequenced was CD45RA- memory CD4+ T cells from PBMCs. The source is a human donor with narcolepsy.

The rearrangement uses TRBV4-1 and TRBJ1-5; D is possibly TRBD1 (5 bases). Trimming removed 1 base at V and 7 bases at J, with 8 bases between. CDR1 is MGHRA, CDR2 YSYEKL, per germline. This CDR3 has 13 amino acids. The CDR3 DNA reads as TGCGCCAGCAGCCAAGCAGGGTGGCAGCCCCAGCATTTT. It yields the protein CASSQAGWQPQHF.

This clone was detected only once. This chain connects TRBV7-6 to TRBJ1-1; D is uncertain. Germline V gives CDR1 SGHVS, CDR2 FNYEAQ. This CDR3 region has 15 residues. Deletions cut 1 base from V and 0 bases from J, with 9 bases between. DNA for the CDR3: TGTGCCAGCAGCTTAGAACCAGACATGAACACTGAAGCTTTCTTT. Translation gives CASSLEPDMNTEAFF.

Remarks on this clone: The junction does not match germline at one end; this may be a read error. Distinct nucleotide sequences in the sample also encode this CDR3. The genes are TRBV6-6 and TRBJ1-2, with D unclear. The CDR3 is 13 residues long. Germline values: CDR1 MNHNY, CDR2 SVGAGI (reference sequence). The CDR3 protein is CASSPATNYGYTF. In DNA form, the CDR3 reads TGTGCCAGCAGCCCAGCTACTAACTATGGTTACACCTTC.

This CDR3 is CASSLVGRAEQPQHF. In DNA, the CDR3 is TGTGCCAGCAGCTTAGTTGGCAGGGCTGAGCAGCCCCAGCATTTT. The V call is TRBV7-2, the J call TRBJ1-5; the D gene is possibly TRBD1 (5 bases). Per germline, CDR1 SGHTA and CDR2 FQGNSA. With 1 base removed from V and 7 bases from J, the gap between germline ends came to 14 bases. The CDR3 totals 15 residues.

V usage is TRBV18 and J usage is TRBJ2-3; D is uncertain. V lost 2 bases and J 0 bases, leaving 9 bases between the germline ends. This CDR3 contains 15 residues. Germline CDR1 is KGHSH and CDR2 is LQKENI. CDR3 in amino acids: CASSPGLTSTDTQYF. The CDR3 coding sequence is TGTGCCAGCTCACCAGGTCTTACTAGCACAGATACGCAGTATTTT.

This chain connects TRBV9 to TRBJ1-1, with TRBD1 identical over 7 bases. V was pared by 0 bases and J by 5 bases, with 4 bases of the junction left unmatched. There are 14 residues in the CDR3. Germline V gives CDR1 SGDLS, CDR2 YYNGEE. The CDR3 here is CASSVEDRRTEAFF. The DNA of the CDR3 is TGTGCCAGCAGCGTAGAGGACAGGAGGACTGAAGCTTTCTTT.

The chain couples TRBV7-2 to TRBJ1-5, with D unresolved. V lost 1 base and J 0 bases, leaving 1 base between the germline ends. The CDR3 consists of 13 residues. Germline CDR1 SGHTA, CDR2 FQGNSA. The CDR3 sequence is CASSLDSNQPQHF. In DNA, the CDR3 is TGTGCCAGCAGCTTAGATAGCAATCAGCCCCAGCATTTT.

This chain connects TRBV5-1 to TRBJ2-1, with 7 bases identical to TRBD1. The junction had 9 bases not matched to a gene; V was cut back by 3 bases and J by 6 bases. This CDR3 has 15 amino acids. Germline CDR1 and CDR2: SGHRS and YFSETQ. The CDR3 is CASSWEGQGVNEQFF. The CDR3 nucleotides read TGCGCCAGCAGCTGGGAAGGGCAGGGGGTCAATGAGCAGTTCTTC.

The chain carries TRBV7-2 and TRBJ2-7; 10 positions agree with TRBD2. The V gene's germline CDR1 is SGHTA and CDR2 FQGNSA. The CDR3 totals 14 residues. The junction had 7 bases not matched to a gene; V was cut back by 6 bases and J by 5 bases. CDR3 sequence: CASSLAGALDEQYF. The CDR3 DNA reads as TGTGCCAGCAGTCTAGCGGGGGCCTTAGACGAGCAGTACTTC.

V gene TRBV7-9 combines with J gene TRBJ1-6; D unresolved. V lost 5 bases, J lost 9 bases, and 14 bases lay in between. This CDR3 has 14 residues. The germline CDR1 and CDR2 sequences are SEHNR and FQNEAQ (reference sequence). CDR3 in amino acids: CASSHRTSGSPLHF. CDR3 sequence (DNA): TGTGCCAGCAGCCATAGAACTAGTGGTTCACCCCTCCACTTT.

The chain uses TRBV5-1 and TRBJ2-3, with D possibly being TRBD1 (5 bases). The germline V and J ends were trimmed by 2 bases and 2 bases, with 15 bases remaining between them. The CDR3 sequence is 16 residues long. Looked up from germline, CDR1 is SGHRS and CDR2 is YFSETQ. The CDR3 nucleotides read TGCGCCAGCAGCTTCGACAGCAGGGCCCTCACAGATACGCAGTATTTT. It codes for CASSFDSRALTDTQYF.

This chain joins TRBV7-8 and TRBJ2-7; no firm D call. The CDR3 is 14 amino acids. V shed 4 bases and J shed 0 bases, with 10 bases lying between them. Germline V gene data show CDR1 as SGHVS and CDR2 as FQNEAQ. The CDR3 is CASSSTDGSYEQYF. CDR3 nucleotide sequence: TGTGCCAGCAGCTCAACAGACGGCTCCTACGAGCAGTACTTC.

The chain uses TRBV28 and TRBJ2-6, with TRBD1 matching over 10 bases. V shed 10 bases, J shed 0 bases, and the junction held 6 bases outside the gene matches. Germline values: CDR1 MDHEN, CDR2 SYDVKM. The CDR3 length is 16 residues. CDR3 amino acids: CATIDRGHSGANVLTF. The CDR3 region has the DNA TGTGCCACCATTGACAGGGGGCACTCTGGGGCCAACGTCCTGACTTTC.

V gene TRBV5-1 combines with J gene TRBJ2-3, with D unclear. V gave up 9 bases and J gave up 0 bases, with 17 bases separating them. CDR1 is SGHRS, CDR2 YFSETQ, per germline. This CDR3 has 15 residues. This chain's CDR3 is CATKTQVSSTDTQYF. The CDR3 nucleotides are TGCGCCACCAAAACTCAGGTATCTAGCACAGATACGCAGTATTTT.

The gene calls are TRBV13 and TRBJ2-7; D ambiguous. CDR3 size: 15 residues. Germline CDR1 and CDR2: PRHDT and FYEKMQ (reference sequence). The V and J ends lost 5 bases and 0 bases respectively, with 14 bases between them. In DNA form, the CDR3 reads TGTGCCAGCAGCCCCACCGGCCCTGCCTCCTACGAGCAGTACTTC. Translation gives CASSPTGPASYEQYF.

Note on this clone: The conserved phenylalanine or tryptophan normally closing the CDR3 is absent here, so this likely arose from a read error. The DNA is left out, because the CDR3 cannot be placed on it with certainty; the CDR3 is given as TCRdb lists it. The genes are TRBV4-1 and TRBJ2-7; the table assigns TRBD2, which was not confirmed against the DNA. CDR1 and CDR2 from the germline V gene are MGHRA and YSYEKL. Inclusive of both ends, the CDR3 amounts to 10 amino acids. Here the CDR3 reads CASSQEGVRA.

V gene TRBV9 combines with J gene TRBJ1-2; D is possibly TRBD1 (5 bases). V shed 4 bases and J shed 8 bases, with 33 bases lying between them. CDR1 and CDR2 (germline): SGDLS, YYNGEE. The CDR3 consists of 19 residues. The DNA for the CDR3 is TGTGCCAGCAGCCCCGGGCCCGGCGCCGGACACCCAAAACAGAGGGGCTACACCTTC. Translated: CASSPGPGAGHPKQRGYTF.

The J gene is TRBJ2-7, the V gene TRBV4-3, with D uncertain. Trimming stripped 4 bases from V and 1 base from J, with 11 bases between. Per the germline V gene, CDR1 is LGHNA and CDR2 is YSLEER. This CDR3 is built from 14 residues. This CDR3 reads CASSLGADSYEQYF. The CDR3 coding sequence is TGCGCCAGCAGCCTAGGTGCTGATTCCTACGAGCAGTACTTC.

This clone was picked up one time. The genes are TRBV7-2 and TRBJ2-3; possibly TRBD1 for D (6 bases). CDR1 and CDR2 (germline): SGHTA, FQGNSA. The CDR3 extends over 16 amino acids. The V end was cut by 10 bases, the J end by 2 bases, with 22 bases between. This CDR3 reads CATPGATSLITDTQYF. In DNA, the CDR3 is TGTGCCACCCCAGGGGCGACATCTTTAATCACAGATACGCAGTATTTT.